Sequencing of this T cell receptor (beta chain) was carried out in a study of cytomegalovirus exposure and HLA in healthy donors. Trimming left V 3 bases short and J 4 bases short, with 23 bases between. The germline V gene has CDR1 LGHNA and CDR2 YNFKEQ. This CDR3 comprises 18 residues. The PCR employed 60 Vbeta primers together with 13 Jbeta primers. TCRdb keeps only in-frame clones here, not all; method: immunoSEQ multiplex PCR. This sample's clone table lists 190,000 or so clones. V and J are TRBV4-2 and TRBJ2-3; perhaps TRBD2 as D (7 bases). The sample consisted of PBMCs. The source of this sequence is a boy aged 5-17 years in good health and CMV-seronegative. Written as DNA, the CDR3 is TGTGCCAGCAGCCATGCGGGGGCCGGGGGGCGCTGGGCAGATACGCAGTATTTT. It specifies CASSHAGAGGRWADTQYF.